This record concerns one T cell receptor (beta chain) sequence. Its antigen is currently unknown. This sample stems from a study of cytotoxic CD8 clonotypes in ibrutinib-treated CLL. Background on the study: Within the patient group, around 11 were relapsed/refractory and about 15 treatment-naive, and 17 were IGHV unmutated. Findings and caveats of the study: On treatment, the uncommon public clonotypes contracted or remained stable. Starting clonality was above that of age-matched healthy donors and tracked circulating CD8+ T-cell counts.

T cells were sequenced at a targeted depth of 1 in 200,000 to 1 in 1 million. TCRdb keeps only in-frame clones here, not all; method: immunoSEQ multiplex PCR. The profile covers tens of thousands of clones, with 50% to 70% appearing a single time and under 30% taken by the ten largest. This TCR came from a human donor with chronic lymphocytic leukemia. The sample in question was PBMCs, obtained at disease progression, from a patient treated with ibrutinib.

The CDR3 DNA reads as TGTGCCAGCAGAGGAGCGGGGAATGAGCAGTTCTTC. Its translation: CASRGAGNEQFF. The J gene is TRBJ2-1, the V gene TRBV2, with 7 bases identical to TRBD2. The CDR3 spans 12 residues. V was clipped by 6 bases and J by 7 bases; unmatched bases: 3. CDR1 and CDR2 from the germline V gene are SNHLY and FYNNEI.